Listed below are T cell receptor beta chains from one sample, sequenced in a study of human T cells and chemical hapten exposure. TCRdb used MiXCR to reprocess the RACE reads, holding one entry per CDR3 protein. The sample lists 110,000 to 150,000 distinct CDR3 sequences; 12% were seen once. The sample consisted of whole blood, taken in connection with sensitization to the hapten diphenylcyclopropenone (DPC). The receptors derive from a woman aged 50 to 60 with alopecia areata. Some clones in this sample may be carry-over from other donors' samples. CDR3s include the opening cysteine and the closing phenylalanine or tryptophan. D genes are given only for firm matches. Where a row states a size, it is once, few, many or the class of an expanded clone; other rows omit it.

TRBD2,few,TRBJ2-7,TRBV27,CASSPRLAGLEQYF,TGTGCCAGCAGTCCCCGACTAGCGGGACTTGAGCAGTACTTC
.,.,TRBJ2-5,TRBV19,CASSVQETQYF,TGTGCCAGTAGTGTACAAGAGACCCAGTACTTC
.,.,TRBJ2-7,TRBV5-6,CASRLNPGPGAYEQYF,TGTGCCAGCAGGCTCAATCCGGGACCGGGAGCCTACGAGCAGTACTTC
.,few,TRBJ2-1,TRBV21-1,CASSSAGRGAAYNEQFF,TGTGCCAGCAGCTCCGCCGGGAGGGGGGCAGCCTACAATGAGCAGTTCTTC
.,.,TRBJ2-7,TRBV7-5,CISVLEAPSRTGEQYF,.
.,many,TRBJ2-3,TRBV4-1,CASSRTTDTQYF,TGCGCCAGCAGCCGTACCACAGATACGCAGTATTTT
.,many,TRBJ2-5,TRBV6-5,CASSYYRGGRETQYF,TGTGCCAGCAGTTACTACAGGGGAGGTCGAGAGACCCAGTACTTC
.,many,TRBJ2-7,TRBV11-2,CASSPNRVSHEQYF,TGTGCCAGCAGCCCAAATAGGGTCTCCCACGAGCAGTACTTC
.,many,TRBJ2-6,TRBV7-6,CASSLGQLSGANVLTF,TGTGCCAGCAGCTTAGGGCAGCTCTCTGGGGCCAACGTCCTGACTTTC
TRBD1,.,TRBJ2-3,TRBV13,CASNFQGVTDTQYF,TGTGCCAGCAACTTCCAGGGGGTTACAGATACGCAGTATTTT
TRBD2,few,TRBJ2-7,TRBV6-6,CASRPPGLASTEQYF,TGTGCCAGCAGACCCCCGGGACTAGCTAGTACTGAGCAGTACTTC
.,few,TRBJ1-1,TRBV12-3/TRBV12-4,CASSFRVGAEAFF,TGTGCCAGCAGTTTCCGGGTTGGGGCTGAAGCTTTCTTT
.,.,TRBJ1-4,TRBV11-2,CASSLEGRATNEKLFF,TGTGCCAGCAGCTTAGAGGGCCGCGCAACTAATGAAAAACTGTTTTTT
TRBD2,.,TRBJ2-1,TRBV9,CASSVTSELTEQFF,TGTGCCAGCAGCGTAACTAGCGAGCTCACTGAGCAGTTCTTC
TRBD2,.,TRBJ2-7,TRBV29-1,CSVGGERGGSYEQYF,TGCAGCGTTGGAGGAGAGCGGGGGGGATCCTACGAGCAGTACTTC
TRBD2,.,TRBJ2-1,TRBV6-1,CASGGGRTYNEQFF,TGTGCCAGCGGGGGGGGACGGACCTACAATGAGCAGTTCTTC
.,.,TRBJ2-7,TRBV6-2/TRBV6-3,CASSYSGTSYEQYF,TGTGCCAGCAGTTACTCGGGAACTAGTTACGAGCAGTACTTC
.,few,TRBJ2-1,TRBV28,CASRTRDWPHNEQFF,TGTGCCAGCAGAACCCGGGACTGGCCTCACAATGAGCAGTTCTTC
.,many,TRBJ2-7,TRBV21-1,CASSKALQGGFTSYEQYF,TGTGCCAGCAGCAAAGCGCTCCAGGGAGGGTTTACCTCCTACGAGCAGTACTTC
TRBD1,few,TRBJ1-5,TRBV6-2/TRBV6-3,CASSYRYWTGRNQPQHF,TGTGCCAGCAGTTACCGGTACTGGACAGGGCGGAATCAGCCCCAGCATTTT
TRBD1,.,TRBJ1-5,TRBV2,CATSGQGAQPQHF,TGTGCCACCTCGGGACAGGGGGCCCAGCCCCAGCATTTT
.,.,TRBJ1-1,TRBV20-1,CSATSQGANTEAFF,TGCAGTGCTACCTCACAGGGAGCAAACACTGAAGCTTTCTTT
TRBD2,.,TRBJ2-1,TRBV7-9,CASSSLAGGLNEQFF,TGTGCCAGCAGCTCACTAGCGGGAGGCCTCAATGAGCAGTTCTTC
TRBD1,few,TRBJ2-2,TRBV6-5,CASSRTGGTGELFF,TGTGCCAGCAGTCGGACAGGGGGCACCGGGGAGCTGTTTTTT
.,few,TRBJ1-1,TRBV29-1,CSVEERPGGAFF,TGCAGCGTTGAAGAACGACCGGGGGGAGCTTTCTTT
TRBD1,.,TRBJ2-2,TRBV3-1,CASRLRGNSNTGELFF,TGTGCCAGCAGGCTCAGGGGGAACTCGAACACCGGGGAGCTGTTTTTT
.,many,TRBJ1-1,TRBV6-1,CASSVYRNLNTEAFF,TGTGCCAGCAGTGTTTACAGGAATTTGAACACTGAAGCTTTCTTT
.,.,TRBJ2-3,TRBV20-1,CSASGQGTDTQYF,TGCAGTGCTAGCGGCCAGGGCACAGATACGCAGTATTTT
.,once,TRBJ2-1,TRBV7-3,CASSLKATSSYNEQFF,TGTGCCAGCAGCTTAAAGGCGACCAGCTCCTACAATGAGCAGTTCTTC
.,.,TRBJ2-3,TRBV10-3,CAIRGGSEGSTDTQYF,TGTGCCATCAGAGGCGGCTCTGAGGGAAGCACAGATACGCAGTATTTT
.,few,TRBJ2-1,TRBV3-1,CASSQEGSLNEQFF,TGTGCCAGCAGCCAAGAGGGGTCTCTGAATGAGCAGTTCTTC
TRBD1,.,TRBJ1-2,TRBV4-3,CASSQENRGAYGYTF,TGCGCCAGCAGCCAAGAGAACAGGGGGGCCTATGGCTACACCTTC
.,many,TRBJ1-1,TRBV18,CASSGPKGFF,TGTGCCAGCTCAGGCCCCAAGGGCTTCTTT
.,many,TRBJ2-1,TRBV29-1,CSVDPYNEQFF,TGCAGCGTTGATCCCTACAATGAGCAGTTCTTC
.,few,TRBJ2-3,TRBV7-9,CASSRRATPNTDTQYF,TGTGCCAGCAGCCGGAGGGCCACCCCTAACACAGATACGCAGTATTTT
TRBD1,many,TRBJ2-7,TRBV19,CASRNDRGHEQYF,TGTGCCAGTAGGAACGACAGGGGCCACGAGCAGTACTTC
.,many,TRBJ1-2,TRBV28,CASKSYGYTF,TGTGCCAGCAAGTCCTATGGCTACACCTTC
.,many,TRBJ2-7,TRBV7-6,CASRPEGQASYEQYF,TGTGCCAGCAGGCCCGAGGGGCAGGCCTCCTACGAGCAGTACTTC
TRBD1,.,TRBJ2-2,TRBV29-1,CSVPGTGFTGELFF,TGCAGCGTTCCCGGGACAGGGTTCACCGGGGAGCTGTTTTTT
TRBD2,many,TRBJ2-1,TRBV5-1,CASSLGGLAGNEQFF,TGCGCCAGCAGCTTGGGGGGACTAGCGGGCAATGAGCAGTTCTTC
TRBD1,few,TRBJ2-4,TRBV5-1,CASSSGTALAKNIQYF,TGCGCCAGCAGCTCCGGGACAGCGCTAGCCAAAAACATTCAGTACTTC
.,few,TRBJ2-3,TRBV7-6,CASSLNPLPTDTQYF,TGTGCCAGCAGCTTAAACCCCCTCCCGACAGATACGCAGTATTTT
.,few,TRBJ2-1,TRBV24-1,CATSPGLAYNEQFF,TGTGCCACCAGTCCGGGGCTCGCCTACAATGAGCAGTTCTTC
.,.,TRBJ2-7,TRBV3-1,CASSQGGRSYEQYF,TGTGCCAGCAGCCAAGGCGGCAGATCCTACGAGCAGTACTTC
TRBD2,.,TRBJ2-5,TRBV29-1,CSVKPLAGGLQETQYF,TGCAGCGTTAAACCCCTAGCGGGAGGATTACAAGAGACCCAGTACTTC
.,few,TRBJ2-1,TRBV9,CASSVAPSSYNEQFF,TGTGCCAGCAGCGTAGCACCGAGCTCCTACAATGAGCAGTTCTTC
TRBD1,few,TRBJ2-2,TRBV6-1,CASRRDRLTGELFF,TGTGCCAGCAGACGGGACAGATTAACCGGGGAGCTGTTTTTT
.,.,TRBJ1-6,TRBV7-2,CASSLTGASSSPLHF,TGTGCCAGCAGCTTAACGGGGGCCAGTAGTTCACCCCTCCACTTT
.,few,TRBJ1-4,TRBV5-1,CASSLGSGGPNEKLFF,TGCGCCAGCAGCCTGGGATCCGGAGGGCCTAATGAAAAACTGTTTTTT
.,few,TRBJ2-1,TRBV27,CASSRWASNEQFF,TGTGCCAGCAGTCGTTGGGCGAGCAATGAGCAGTTCTTC
TRBD1,once,TRBJ1-6,TRBV30,CAWKLTGETSPLHF,TGTGCCTGGAAACTGACAGGGGAGACTTCACCCCTCCACTTT
.,many,TRBJ1-4,TRBV5-1,CASSLRGSNEKLFF,TGCGCCAGCAGCTTGAGGGGGTCTAATGAAAAACTGTTTTTT
.,few,TRBJ2-2,TRBV21-1,CASSKHKQPGLTNTGELFF,TGTGCCAGCAGCAAACACAAGCAACCGGGACTAACAAACACCGGGGAGCTGTTTTTT
.,.,TRBJ2-5,TRBV7-2,CASSQGPSQETQYF,TGTGCCAGCAGCCAGGGCCCGTCCCAAGAGACCCAGTACTTC